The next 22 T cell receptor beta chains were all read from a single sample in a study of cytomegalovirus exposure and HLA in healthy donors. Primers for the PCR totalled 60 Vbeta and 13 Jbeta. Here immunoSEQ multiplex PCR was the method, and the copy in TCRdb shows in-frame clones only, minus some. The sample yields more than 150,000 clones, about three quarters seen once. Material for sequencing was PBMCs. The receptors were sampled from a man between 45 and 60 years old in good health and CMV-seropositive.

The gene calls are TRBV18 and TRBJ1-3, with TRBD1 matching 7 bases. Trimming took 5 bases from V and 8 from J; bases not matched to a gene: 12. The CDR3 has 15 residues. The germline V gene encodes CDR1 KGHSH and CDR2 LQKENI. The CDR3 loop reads CASSMGQSGSDTIYF. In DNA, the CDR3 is TGTGCCAGCTCAATGGGACAGTCAGGGAGCGACACCATATATTTT.

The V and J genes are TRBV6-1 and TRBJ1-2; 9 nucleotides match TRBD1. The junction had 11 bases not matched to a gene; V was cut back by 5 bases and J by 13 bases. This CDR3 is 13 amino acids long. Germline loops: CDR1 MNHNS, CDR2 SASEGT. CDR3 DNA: TGTGCCAGCAGTAATCCGGGACAGGGAGCTTCCACCTTC. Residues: CASSNPGQGASTF.

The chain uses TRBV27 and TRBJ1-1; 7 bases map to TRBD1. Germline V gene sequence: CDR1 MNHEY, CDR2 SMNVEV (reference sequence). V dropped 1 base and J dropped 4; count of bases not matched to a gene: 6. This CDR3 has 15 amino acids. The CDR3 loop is CASSLYPGGFTEAFF. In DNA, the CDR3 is TGTGCCAGCAGTTTATACCCAGGGGGATTCACTGAAGCTTTCTTT.

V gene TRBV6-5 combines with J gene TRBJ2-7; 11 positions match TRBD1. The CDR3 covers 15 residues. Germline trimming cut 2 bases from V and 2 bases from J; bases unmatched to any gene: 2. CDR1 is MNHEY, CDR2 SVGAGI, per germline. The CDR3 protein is CASSYRDRGAYEQYF. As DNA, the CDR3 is TGTGCCAGCAGTTACAGGGACAGGGGGGCCTACGAGCAGTACTTC.

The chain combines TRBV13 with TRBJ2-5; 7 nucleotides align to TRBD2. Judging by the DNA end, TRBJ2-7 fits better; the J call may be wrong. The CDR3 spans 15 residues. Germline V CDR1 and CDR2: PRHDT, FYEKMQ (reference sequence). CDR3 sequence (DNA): TGTGCCAGCAGCTTACGAAAGCGGGGCGCGTCCGAGCAGTACTTC. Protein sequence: CASSLRKRGASEQYF.

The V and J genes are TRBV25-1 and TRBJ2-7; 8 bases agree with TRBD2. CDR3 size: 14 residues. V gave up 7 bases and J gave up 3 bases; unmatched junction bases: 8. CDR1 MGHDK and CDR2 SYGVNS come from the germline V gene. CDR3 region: CASTAGGSFYEQYF. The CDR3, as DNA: TGTGCCAGCACCGCGGGGGGTTCCTTCTACGAGCAGTACTTC.

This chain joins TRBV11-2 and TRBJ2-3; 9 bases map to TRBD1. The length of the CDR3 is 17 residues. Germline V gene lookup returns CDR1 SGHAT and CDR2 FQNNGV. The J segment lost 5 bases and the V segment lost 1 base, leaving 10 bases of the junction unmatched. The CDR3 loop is CASSLGHGTGMRDTQYF. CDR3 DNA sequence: TGTGCCAGCAGCTTAGGACATGGGACAGGGATGAGAGATACGCAGTATTTT.

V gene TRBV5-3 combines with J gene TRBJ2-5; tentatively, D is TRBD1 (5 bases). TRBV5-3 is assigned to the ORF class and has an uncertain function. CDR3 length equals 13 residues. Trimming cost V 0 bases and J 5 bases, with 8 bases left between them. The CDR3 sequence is CARSLEGPETQYF. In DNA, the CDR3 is TGTGCCAGAAGCTTGGAGGGGCCGGAGACCCAGTACTTC.

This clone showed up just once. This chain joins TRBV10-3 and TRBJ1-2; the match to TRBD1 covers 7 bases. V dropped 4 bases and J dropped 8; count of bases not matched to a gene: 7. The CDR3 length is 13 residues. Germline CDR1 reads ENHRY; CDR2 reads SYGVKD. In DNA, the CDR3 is TGTGCCATCAGTGTAAGACAGGGAGACGGCTACACCTTC. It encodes CAISVRQGDGYTF.

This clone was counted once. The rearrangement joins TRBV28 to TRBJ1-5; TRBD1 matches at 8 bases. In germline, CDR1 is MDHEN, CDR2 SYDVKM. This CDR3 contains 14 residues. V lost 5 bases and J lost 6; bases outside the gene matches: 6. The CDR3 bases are TGTGCCAGCAGTGTCGACAGGGGAGCTCAGCCCCAGCATTTT. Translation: CASSVDRGAQPQHF.

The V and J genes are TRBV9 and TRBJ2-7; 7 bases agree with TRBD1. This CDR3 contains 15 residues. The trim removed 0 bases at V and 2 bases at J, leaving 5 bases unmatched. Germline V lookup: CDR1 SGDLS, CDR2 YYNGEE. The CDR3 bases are TGTGCCAGCAGCGTAGGACAGGGAAGCCCCTACGAGCAGTACTTC. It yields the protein CASSVGQGSPYEQYF.

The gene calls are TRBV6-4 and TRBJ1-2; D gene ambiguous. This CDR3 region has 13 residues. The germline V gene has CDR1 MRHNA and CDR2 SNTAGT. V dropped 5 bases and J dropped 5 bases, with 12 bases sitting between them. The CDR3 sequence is CASSPGGSYGYTF. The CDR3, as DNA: TGTGCCAGCAGTCCAGGAGGTTCTTATGGCTACACCTTC.

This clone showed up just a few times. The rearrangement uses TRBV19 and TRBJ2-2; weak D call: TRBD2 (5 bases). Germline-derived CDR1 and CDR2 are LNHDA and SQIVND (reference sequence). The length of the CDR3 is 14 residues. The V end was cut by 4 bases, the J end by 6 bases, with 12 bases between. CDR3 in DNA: TGTGCCAGTAGTACTTACTCGGAGGCCGGGGAGCTGTTTTTT. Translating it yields CASSTYSEAGELFF. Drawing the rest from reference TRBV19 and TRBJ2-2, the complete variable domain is DGGITQSPKYLFRKEGQNVTLSCEQNLNHDAMYWYRQDPGQGLRLIYYSQIVNDFQKGDIAEGYSVSREKKESFPLTVTSAQKNPTAFYLCASSTYSEAGELFFGEGSRLTVL.

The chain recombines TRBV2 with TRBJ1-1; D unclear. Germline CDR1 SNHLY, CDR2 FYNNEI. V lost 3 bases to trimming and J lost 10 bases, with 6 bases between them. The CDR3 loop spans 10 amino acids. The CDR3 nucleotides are TGTGCCAGCAGTGACGGTTTAGCTTTCTTT. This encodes CASSDGLAFF.

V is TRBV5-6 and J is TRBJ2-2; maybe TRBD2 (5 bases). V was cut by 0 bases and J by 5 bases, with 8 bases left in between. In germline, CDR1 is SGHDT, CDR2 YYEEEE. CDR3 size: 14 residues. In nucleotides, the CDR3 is TGTGCCAGCAGCTTGGGCGGGTTTACCGGGGAGCTGTTTTTT. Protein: CASSLGGFTGELFF. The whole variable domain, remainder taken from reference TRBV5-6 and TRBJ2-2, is DAGVTQSPTHLIKTRGQQVTLRCSPKSGHDTVSWYQQALGQGPQFIFQYYEEEERQRGNFPDRFSGHQFPNYSSELNVNALLLGDSALYLCASSLGGFTGELFFGEGSRLTVL.

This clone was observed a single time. The DNA of the CDR3 is TGTGCCAGCAGCGGTACAGATTACAATGAGCAGTTCTTC. As protein: CASSGTDYNEQFF. The chain employs TRBV9 and TRBJ2-1; no reliable D call. The germline V gene has CDR1 SGDLS and CDR2 YYNGEE. The CDR3 loop spans 13 amino acids. The germline V and J ends were trimmed by 3 bases and 4 bases, with 8 bases remaining between them.

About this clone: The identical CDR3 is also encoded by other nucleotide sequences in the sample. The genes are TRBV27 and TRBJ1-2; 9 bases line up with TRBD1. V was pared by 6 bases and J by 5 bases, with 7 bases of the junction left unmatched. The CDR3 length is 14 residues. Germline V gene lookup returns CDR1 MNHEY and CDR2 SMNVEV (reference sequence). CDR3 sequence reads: CASRTQGARYGYTF. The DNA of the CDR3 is TGTGCCAGCAGAACACAGGGGGCGCGGTATGGCTACACCTTC.

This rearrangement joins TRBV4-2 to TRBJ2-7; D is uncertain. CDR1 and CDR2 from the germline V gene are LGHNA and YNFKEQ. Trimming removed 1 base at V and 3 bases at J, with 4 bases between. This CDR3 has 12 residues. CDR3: CASSQGHYEQYF. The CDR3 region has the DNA TGTGCCAGCAGCCAAGGACACTACGAGCAGTACTTC.

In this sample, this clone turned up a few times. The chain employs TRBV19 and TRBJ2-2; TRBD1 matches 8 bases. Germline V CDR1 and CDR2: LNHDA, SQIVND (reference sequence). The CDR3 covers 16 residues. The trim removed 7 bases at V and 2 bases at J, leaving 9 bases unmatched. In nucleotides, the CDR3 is TGTGCCAGTATCCTATCGACAGGGGCCAACACCGGGGAGCTGTTTTTT. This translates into CASILSTGANTGELFF.

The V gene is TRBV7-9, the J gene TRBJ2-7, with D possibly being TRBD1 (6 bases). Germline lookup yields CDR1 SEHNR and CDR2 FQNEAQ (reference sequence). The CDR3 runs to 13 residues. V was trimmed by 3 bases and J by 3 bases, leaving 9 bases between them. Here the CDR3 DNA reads TGTGCCAGCAGCTTTGGCAGGGGCTACGAGCAGTACTTC. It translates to CASSFGRGYEQYF.

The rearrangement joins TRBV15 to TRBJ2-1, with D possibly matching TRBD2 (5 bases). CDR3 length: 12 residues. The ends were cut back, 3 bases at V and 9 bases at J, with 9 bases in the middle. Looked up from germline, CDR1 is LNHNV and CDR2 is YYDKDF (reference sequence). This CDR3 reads CATSRQEVEQFF. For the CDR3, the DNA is TGTGCCACCAGCAGGCAGGAGGTTGAGCAGTTCTTC.

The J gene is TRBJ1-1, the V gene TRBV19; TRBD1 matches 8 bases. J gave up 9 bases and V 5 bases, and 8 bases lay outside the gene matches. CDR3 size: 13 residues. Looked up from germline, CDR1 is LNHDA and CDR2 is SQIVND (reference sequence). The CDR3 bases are TGTGCCAGTAGTCTCCGGACAGGGCTAAAAGCTTTCTTT. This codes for CASSLRTGLKAFF.